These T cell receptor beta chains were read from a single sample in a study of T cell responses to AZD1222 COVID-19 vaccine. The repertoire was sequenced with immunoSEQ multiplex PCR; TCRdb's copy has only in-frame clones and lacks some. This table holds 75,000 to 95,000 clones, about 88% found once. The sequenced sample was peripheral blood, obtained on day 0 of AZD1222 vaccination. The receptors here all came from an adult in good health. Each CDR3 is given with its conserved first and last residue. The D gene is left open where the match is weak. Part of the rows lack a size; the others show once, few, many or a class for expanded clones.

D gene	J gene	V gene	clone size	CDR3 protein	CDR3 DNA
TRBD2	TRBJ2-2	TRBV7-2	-	CASARKGIAGGPYNGELFF	TGTGCCAGCGCCAGAAAGGGTATAGCGGGAGGGCCTTATAACGGGGAGCTGTTTTTT
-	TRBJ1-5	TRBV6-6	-	CASSYLGQGVQPQHF	TGTGCCAGCAGTTACTTGGGGCAGGGAGTTCAGCCCCAGCATTTT
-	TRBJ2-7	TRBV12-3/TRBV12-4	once	CASSGVGAEQYF	TGTGCCAGCAGCGGCGTGGGGGCCGAGCAGTACTTC
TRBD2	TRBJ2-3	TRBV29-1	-	CSVGLAGGLADTQYF	TGCAGCGTGGGACTAGCGGGGGGGCTGGCAGATACGCAGTATTTT
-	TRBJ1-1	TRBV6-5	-	CASSSPGQGGEAFF	TGTGCCAGCAGTTCCCCGGGACAAGGGGGAGAAGCTTTCTTT
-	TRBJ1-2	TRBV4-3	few	CASSQDRMASRYGYTF	TGCGCCAGCAGCCAAGATCGCATGGCTTCAAGATATGGCTACACCTTC
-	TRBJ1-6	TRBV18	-	CASSPRAGSSYNSPLHF	TGTGCCAGCTCACCGAGAGCAGGGAGCTCCTATAATTCACCCCTCCACTTT
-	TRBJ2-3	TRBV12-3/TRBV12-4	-	CASSFGADTQYF	TGTGCCAGCAGCTTCGGGGCAGATACGCAGTATTTT
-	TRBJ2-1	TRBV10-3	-	CAISGGGNEQFF	TGTGCCATCAGCGGAGGGGGTAATGAGCAGTTCTTC
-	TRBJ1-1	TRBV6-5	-	CASSAGIYDTEAFF	TGTGCCAGCAGCGCCGGTATCTACGACACTGAAGCTTTCTTT
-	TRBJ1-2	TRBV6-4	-	CASRKEAGTNYGYTF	TGTGCCAGCAGGAAAGAGGCAGGGACTAACTATGGCTACACCTTC
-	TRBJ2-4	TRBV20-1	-	CSASPIVTSSVAKNIQYF	TGCAGTGCTAGTCCTATTGTCACCTCTTCTGTAGCCAAAAACATTCAGTACTTC
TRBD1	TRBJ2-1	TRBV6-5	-	CASIVGTGSYNEQFF	TGTGCCAGCATCGTGGGGACAGGTTCCTACAATGAGCAGTTCTTC
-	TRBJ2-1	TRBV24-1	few	CATSDSGVDNEQFF	TGTGCCACCAGTGATTCAGGGGTGGACAATGAGCAGTTCTTC
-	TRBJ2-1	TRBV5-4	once	CASSPPGLGSYNEQFF	TGTGCCAGCAGCCCCCCGGGTCTCGGCTCCTACAATGAGCAGTTCTTC
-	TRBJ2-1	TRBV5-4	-	CASSLFLAAVRDEQFF	TGTGCCAGCAGCTTGTTCCTAGCCGCTGTTAGGGATGAGCAGTTCTTC
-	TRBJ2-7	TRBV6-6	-	CASSYSRGDGAYGQYF	TGTGCCAGCAGTTACTCGAGGGGGGACGGAGCCTACGGGCAGTACTTC